This T cell receptor beta chain was found in a study of low-dose radiotherapy and immunotherapy resistance in tumors. This clonotype was seen ten or more times. CDR1 is SGHRS and CDR2 is YFSETQ in the germline V gene. With 4 bases clipped from V and 1 base from J, the junction kept 7 bases outside the gene matches. CDR3 size: 16 residues. Time point defined: before trial treatment. Covering alpha and beta chains, TRAV- and TRBV-specific primers were used for the first-strand cDNA. Amplification of TCRs used a constant-region primer and V-primer adapter for approximately 18 PCR cycles. One entry per CDR3 protein results from TCRdb running MiXCR on the reads. The sample has more than 50,000 distinct CDR3 sequences; about 25% are singletons.

The TCR sequence derives from a male donor with prostate cancer. V and J are TRBV5-1 and TRBJ2-7; 11 bases line up with TRBD2. Source: PBMCs, taken before treatment. DNA of the CDR3: TGCGCCAGCAGCACATCCGGGACTAGCGGTTCCTACGAGCAGTACTTC. Its translation: CASSTSGTSGSYEQYF.